This TCR beta chain was identified during a study of regulatory T cells in long-lasting Graves disease (dated by TCRdb to the early 2020s). With regard to the full study: To count as having persistent Graves' disease, a patient had to have received antithyroid drug treatment for over 5 years with TSH receptor autoantibodies remaining persistently positive. The study was registered as a clinical trial and conducted in China. This study used TCR sequencing and RNA sequencing of peripheral blood to compare persistent Graves' disease patients against newly diagnosed Graves' disease patients. A total of roughly 35 samples underwent TCR sequencing: about 13 from persistent and some 20 from newly diagnosed Graves' disease patients. Persistent Graves' disease patients in the clinical cohort had taken antithyroid drugs for about 10.3 years on average. Overall results and qualifications from the work: Compared with newly diagnosed patients, patients with persistent Graves' disease had lower TCR Shannon entropy and fewer highly expanded clones, which suggests clonal expansion. Sequencing and analysis were restricted to the TCR beta chain. Persistent patients shared more public clonotypes among themselves (around 2,800) than newly diagnosed patients did (approximately 970). Because the primary lesion, thyroid tissue, could not be accessed, the study looked at peripheral blood alone. The authors noted that the small sample size was a limitation that may lower accuracy.

Note on this clonotype: Its antigen remains undetermined. No quality values exist for individual bases; no much larger clone is one base distant.

Read against the paper, the sample's time point label means: persistent/refractory GD, antithyroid drugs over 5 years with positive TRAb. For both TCR sequencing and RNA sequencing, RNA was extracted from PBMCs using TRIzol. The diagnosis of Graves' disease was made according to American Thyroid Association guidelines. Patients for the study were recruited at an endocrinology department in Xi'an, China. Each patient gave 7 to 9.5 milliliters of peripheral blood, collected in an EDTA anticoagulant tube. PBMCs were isolated by Ficoll Paque Plus density gradient separation without further T cell sorting. An Agilent 2100 Bioanalyzer and agarose gel were used to assess RNA quality, and a NanoDrop 2000 was used to measure RNA concentration. The library was built by means of multiplex PCR. The reads were generated on an Illumina HiSeq 4000. TCR beta libraries were built with iRepertoire HTBI primers and Arm-PCR amplification of CDR3 regions. Before sequencing, the PCR products went through gel purification. As for the authors' bioinformatics: Gene usage analysis of CDR3 amino acid clonotypes relied on the roughly 60 TRBV and about 13 TRBJ segments identified across samples. Filtered high-quality paired reads were merged into contigs using COPE and FqMerger. BLAST was used to align contigs to the IMGT TRBV, TRBD and TRBJ reference genes, and CDR3 was defined following IMGT. Any clonotype with a frequency above 0.1% was counted as a highly expanded clone. Shannon entropy was used to measure repertoire diversity, and the Gini coefficient was used to measure V-J evenness. A clonotype was considered public if more than one individual shared it. In-frame beta chains were kept once TCRdb had trimmed the public reads at Q25 with fastp and called clones with MiXCR. A single entry per CDR3 protein holds the most common genes and DNA from its merged rows. The V and J calls and clone size are TCRdb's, not the authors'. For this sample the table gives about 450,000 distinct CDR3 sequences, of which about a quarter were detected only once. Of the sample, roughly 28% falls within the top ten clones.

The receptor comes from a female donor with Graves disease. The sample here was peripheral blood mononuclear cells (PBMCs), taken when the disease was refractory, from a patient treated with antithyroid drugs.

The CDR3 protein sequence reads: CASSVSMGNQPQHF. The DNA sequence is given as TGTGCCAGCAGCGTGTCGATGGGCAATCAGCCCCAGCATTTT. The V and J genes are TRBV6-1 and TRBJ1-5, with the D gene too uncertain to name. CDR1 and CDR2, per the germline V gene, are MNHNS and SASEGT. The CDR3 starts with the cysteine, ends with the phenylalanine, and has 14 residues. Just the 42-base CDR3 DNA is kept, in frame starting at base 1. Relative to germline, V is 6 bases shorter and J is 2 bases shorter, with 11 bases between their ends.